The 24 T cell receptor beta chains below all came from one sample that was sequenced in a study of human T cells and chemical hapten exposure (dated by TCRdb to 2020 to 2023). Preparation of the library involved RACE. The reads were generated on a NextSeq 500. In TCRdb, the public reads were trimmed at Q25 with fastp and aligned with MiXCR, with productive beta chains retained. Each record represents a unique CDR3 protein, reported with the most common genes and DNA among its rows. A total of just over 70,000 distinct CDR3 sequences appear in this sample, approximately 12% of them only once. The ten largest clones add up to 1.4% of the sample. The sample's time point label is to be understood as: patch test 3, about 24 weeks after DPC sensitization. Sample treatment or condition, as interpreted from the label and publication: therapeutic diphenylcyclopropenone sensitization with weekly scalp DPC.

The sample in question was whole blood, obtained in connection with sensitization to the hapten diphenylcyclopropenone (DPC). The receptors come from a woman in her 50s with alopecia areata. Some clones in this sample may be carry-over from other donors' samples.

The table lists this clonotype with a few counts. This chain uses TRBV10-3 with TRBJ2-5; D perhaps matches TRBD2 (6 bases). Germline-derived CDR1 and CDR2 are ENHRY and SYGVKD. V was shortened by 4 bases and J by 4 bases, with 7 bases between the two germline ends. The CDR3 covers 12 residues. The CDR3 DNA reads TGTGCCATCAGTGTGGGAGGAGAGACCCAGTACTTC. Translation gives CAISVGGETQYF.

This clonotype was seen many times. The chain combines TRBV4-1 with TRBJ2-3, with D unresolved. Deletions cut 0 bases from V and 6 bases from J, with 13 bases between. Germline V gene lookup returns CDR1 MGHRA and CDR2 YSYEKL. This CDR3 region has 15 residues. In DNA form, the CDR3 reads TGCGCCAGCAGCCAAGAATCGGACCCAAGGGATACGCAGTATTTT. The encoded protein is CASSQESDPRDTQYF.

This clonotype was observed a handful of times. The chain is built from TRBV7-2 and TRBJ2-2, with D unresolved. V lost 0 bases and J 6 bases, leaving 14 bases between the germline ends. CDR1 and CDR2 (germline): SGHTA, FQGNSA. CDR3 length equals 16 residues. The CDR3 DNA follows: TGTGCCAGCAGCTTAGCCGTTCGCCGTCTCTCCGGGGAGCTGTTTTTT. Translation gives CASSLAVRRLSGELFF.

This clonotype appeared many times. The chain uses TRBV14 and TRBJ2-6; weak D call: TRBD1 (5 bases). The CDR3 covers 19 residues. With 1 base removed from V and 0 bases from J, the gap between germline ends came to 16 bases. In germline, CDR1 is SGHDN, CDR2 FVKESK. CDR3 sequence: CASSQAARVRLSGANVLTF. CDR3 coding DNA: TGTGCCAGCAGCCAAGCCGCCAGGGTCCGGCTCTCTGGGGCCAACGTCCTGACTTTC.

This clonotype was recorded many times. The rearrangement uses TRBV18 and TRBJ1-1; no definite D call. The ends were cut back, 3 bases at V and 4 bases at J, with 9 bases in the middle. This CDR3 has 13 residues. Germline V lookup: CDR1 KGHSH, CDR2 LQKENI. The CDR3 sequence is CASSPSAPTEAFF. The CDR3 DNA reads as TGTGCCAGCTCACCGTCGGCACCCACTGAAGCTTTCTTT.

This clonotype was found many times. The V gene is TRBV18, the J gene TRBJ1-1; TRBD1 matches at 7 bases. The CDR3 spans 14 residues. Germline CDR1 reads KGHSH; CDR2 reads LQKENI. The trim removed 6 bases at V and 4 bases at J, leaving 8 bases unmatched. CDR3 bases: TGTGCCAGCTCCTCTCATCCAGGGGGCACTGAAGCTTTCTTT. Its translation is CASSSHPGGTEAFF. The variable domain in full, completed from reference TRBV18 and TRBJ1-1, reads NAGVMQNPRHLVRRRGQEARLRCSPMKGHSHVYWYRQLPEEGLKFMVYLQKENIIDESGMPKERFSAEFPKEGPSILRIQQVVRGDSAAYFCASSSHPGGTEAFFGQGTRLTVV.

This clonotype was recorded a few times. J is TRBJ2-3 and V is TRBV7-9; 11 bases are shared with TRBD2. With V trimmed by 5 bases and J by 6 bases, 10 bases remained unmatched. The CDR3 has 16 residues. Germline-derived CDR1 and CDR2 are SEHNR and FQNEAQ (reference sequence). The CDR3 sequence: CASSPRPGTSGDTQYF. CDR3 nucleotides: TGTGCCAGCAGCCCGCGCCCCGGGACTAGCGGCGATACGCAGTATTTT.

There are many counts of this clonotype. Here the CDR3 DNA reads TGCGCCAGCAGCTTAGCGTCTTCCCCTGAATGGCCAGATACGCAGTATTTT. Protein: CASSLASSPEWPDTQYF. The chain recombines TRBV5-1 with TRBJ2-3, with D unresolved. Germline loops: CDR1 SGHRS, CDR2 YFSETQ. CDR3 size: 17 residues. V was pared by 2 bases and J by 4 bases, with 20 bases between.

This chain connects TRBV7-9 to TRBJ1-5; D is perhaps TRBD1 (6 bases). CDR1 and CDR2 from the germline V gene are SEHNR and FQNEAQ (reference sequence). Deletions cut 5 bases from V and 0 bases from J, with 17 bases between. This CDR3 region has 17 residues. CDR3 in DNA: TGTGCCAGCAGCCATAGCGGGGGCCCCAATAGCAATCAGCCCCAGCATTTT. Its protein product is CASSHSGGPNSNQPQHF.

This clonotype was picked up many times. This rearrangement joins TRBV6-5 to TRBJ2-6; no clear D gene. Looked up from germline, CDR1 is MNHEY and CDR2 is SVGAGI. V lost 2 bases to trimming and J lost 0 bases, with 5 bases between them. The CDR3 spans 15 residues. DNA of the CDR3: TGTGCCAGCAGTTACGGGTTCTCTGGGGCCAACGTCCTGACTTTC. This gives the protein CASSYGFSGANVLTF.

This clonotype was found many times. J is TRBJ2-7 and V is TRBV3-1; perhaps TRBD2 as D (5 bases). The CDR3 covers 12 residues. Germline CDR1 LGHDT, CDR2 YNNKEL (reference sequence). V lost 6 bases, J lost 6 bases, and 12 bases lay in between. The CDR3 DNA reads as TGTGCCAGCAGGCGTCCGGGGTTCGAGCAGTACTTC. Protein product: CASRRPGFEQYF.

Many counts were recorded for this clonotype. The CDR3 DNA reads TGTGCCAGCACAGCACTTGGGAGGCCAGACCGCTCTGGGGCCAACGTCCTGACTTTC. This gives the protein CASTALGRPDRSGANVLTF. V usage is TRBV6-6 and J usage is TRBJ2-6, with D perhaps matching TRBD2 (6 bases). V was cut by 7 bases and J by 0 bases, with 22 bases left in between. Per germline, CDR1 MNHNY and CDR2 SVGAGI (reference sequence). The CDR3 extends over 19 amino acids.

This clonotype was found many times. The J gene is TRBJ2-5, the V gene TRBV5-4; 11 bases match TRBD2. Trimming took 5 bases from V and 5 from J; bases not matched to a gene: 14. The CDR3 covers 17 residues. Germline CDR1 reads SGHNT; CDR2 reads YYREEE (reference sequence). CDR3 loop: CASSMGVSGRADETQYF. For the CDR3, the DNA is TGTGCCAGCAGTATGGGAGTTAGCGGGAGGGCCGACGAGACCCAGTACTTC.

This chain joins TRBV7-6 and TRBJ2-1, with 7 positions matching TRBD2. The germline V gene encodes CDR1 SGHVS and CDR2 FNYEAQ. This CDR3 is built from 14 residues. V gave up 5 bases and J gave up 4 bases; unmatched junction bases: 5. DNA of the CDR3: TGTGCCAGCAGCCCCCCGGGAGGATACAATGAGCAGTTCTTC. Translated: CASSPPGGYNEQFF. Together with reference TRBV7-6 and TRBJ2-1, the CDR3 gives the full variable domain: GAGVSQSPRYKVTKRGQDVALRCDPISGHVSLYWYRQALGQGPEFLTYFNYEAQQDKSGLPNDRFSAERPEGSISTLTIQRTEQRDSAMYRCASSPPGGYNEQFFGPGTRLTVL.

This clonotype was detected ten times or more. The chain recombines TRBV14 with TRBJ2-7; D possibly matches TRBD1 or TRBD2 (5 bases each). V dropped 4 bases and J dropped 3 bases, with 13 bases sitting between them. The germline gives CDR1 SGHDN, CDR2 FVKESK. The CDR3 has 14 amino acids. CDR3 nucleotide sequence: TGTGCCAGCAGCCCCCGGGACCGACACTACGAGCAGTACTTC. Protein: CASSPRDRHYEQYF.

This chain links TRBV4-2 with TRBJ2-7; D ambiguous. Germline CDR1 is LGHNA and CDR2 is YNFKEQ. Trimming left V 0 bases short and J 2 bases short, with 11 bases between. CDR3 length equals 15 residues. CDR3 nucleotides: TGTGCCAGCAGCCAAGACGGGTACTCAGCCTACGAGCAGTACTTC. Translation: CASSQDGYSAYEQYF.

In its sample, this clonotype was seen many times. The V gene is TRBV29-1, the J gene TRBJ1-2; possible D gene TRBD1, 5 bases. Trimming removed 4 bases at V and 5 bases at J, with 11 bases between. The CDR3 contains 12 residues. The germline V gene has CDR1 SQVTM and CDR2 ANQGSEA. CDR3 sequence (DNA): TGCAGCGTTGGGAGCAGGGAGTATGGCTACACCTTC. It is translated as CSVGSREYGYTF.

This clonotype was seen a handful of times. The chain uses TRBV6-5 and TRBJ2-2; the match to TRBD1 covers 8 bases. With 6 bases clipped from V and 3 bases from J, the junction kept 9 bases outside the gene matches. The CDR3 has 16 residues. Germline V gene data show CDR1 as MNHEY and CDR2 as SVGAGI. CDR3 amino acids: CASRSQGAVYTGELFF. The CDR3 bases are TGTGCCAGCAGGTCCCAGGGGGCCGTATACACCGGGGAGCTGTTTTTT.

This clonotype has at least ten counts. The CDR3 DNA sequence: TGTGCCAGCAGCTTAGCGACGGGCCCGAACACTGAAGCTTTCTTT. This encodes CASSLATGPNTEAFF. The gene calls are TRBV7-9 and TRBJ1-1; D is uncertain. Germline loops: CDR1 SEHNR, CDR2 FQNEAQ (reference sequence). This CDR3 spans 15 amino acids. The germline V and J ends were trimmed by 0 bases and 1 base, with 9 bases remaining between them.

This clonotype has a count of ten or more. V gene TRBV5-5 combines with J gene TRBJ1-3; no clear D. The CDR3 totals 16 residues. Trimming pared 1 base from V and 0 bases from J, leaving 11 bases between. Germline lookup yields CDR1 SGHKS and CDR2 YYEKEE (reference sequence). The CDR3 nucleotides are TGTGCCAGCAGCTTGACGGCCAGCTCCTCTGGAAACACCATATATTTT. It codes for CASSLTASSSGNTIYF.

Only a few counts were recorded for this clonotype. V gene TRBV28 combines with J gene TRBJ2-1; D gene uncertain. Germline CDR1 reads MDHEN; CDR2 reads SYDVKM. This CDR3 contains 13 residues. Trimming took 3 bases from V and 5 from J, leaving 8 bases between them. The CDR3 nucleotides are TGTGCCAGCAGTTTTCACCGAAACAATGAGCAGTTCTTC. Translation gives CASSFHRNNEQFF.

Many counts were recorded for this clonotype. The rearrangement joins TRBV18 to TRBJ1-4; no definite D call. The CDR3 has 15 amino acids. CDR1 KGHSH and CDR2 LQKENI come from the germline V gene. Between the trimmed V and J ends, which lost 4 bases and 4 bases, there was a span of 13 bases. The CDR3: CASSLTTGRNEKLFF. CDR3 nucleotide sequence: TGTGCCAGCTCACTGACGACCGGCCGTAATGAAAAACTGTTTTTT.

This clonotype appeared many times. This sequence joins TRBV7-2 and TRBJ2-3; D is ambiguous. The CDR3 has 15 residues. Germline CDR1 and CDR2: SGHTA and FQGNSA. V was cut by 5 bases and J by 4 bases, with 16 bases left in between. CDR3 protein: CASSPLALASDTQYF. As DNA, the CDR3 is TGTGCCAGCAGCCCTCTGGCCCTGGCCTCAGATACGCAGTATTTT.

A note on this clonotype: One base away lies a much larger clone, so this may be a sequencing read error. The V gene is TRBV28, the J gene TRBJ2-7; 10 bases are shared with TRBD1. This CDR3 has 14 amino acids. The germline CDR1 and CDR2 sequences are MDHEN and SYDVKM. J gave up 7 bases and V 10 bases, and 13 bases lay outside the gene matches. In DNA form, the CDR3 reads TGTGCCAACACCCGGGACAGGGGTGCTGGGGAGCAGTACTTC. As protein: CANTRDRGAGEQYF.